This T cell receptor beta chain was identified during a study of CD8 T cells in ankylosing spondylitis. Study conclusions and caveats: Disease-associated clones were reportedly significantly overrepresented in matched ankylosing spondylitis synovial fluid. In the blood and synovial fluid of reactive arthritis, some motif variants had been previously reported. Characteristic of ankylosing spondylitis blood, it appeared, was a TCR beta motif comprising eight highly homologous variants. Peripheral blood held disease-linked clones only at relatively low frequency, and these were CD8+.

Quantitative 5'-RACE was performed with molecular barcodes, and it yielded the TCR beta libraries. TCRdb called the 5' RACE reads again in MiXCR, with one record for every CDR3 protein. The sample has approximately 440,000 distinct CDR3 sequences; more than 15% are singletons. The germline CDR1 and CDR2 sequences are SGHRS and YFSETQ. The CDR3 runs to 14 residues. V was pared by 3 bases and J by 5 bases, with 14 bases between. In regard to this clonotype: What it recognizes is unknown.

This TCR was recovered from a male donor with ankylosing spondylitis. The V and J genes are TRBV5-1 and TRBJ2-5, with D possibly matching TRBD1 (6 bases). The sequencing sample was made of blood, either unsorted or a sorted T cell fraction (not recorded which). The CDR3 here is CASSSRQVGETQYF. For the CDR3, the DNA is TGCGCCAGCAGCTCCAGACAGGTGGGGGAGACCCAGTACTTC.